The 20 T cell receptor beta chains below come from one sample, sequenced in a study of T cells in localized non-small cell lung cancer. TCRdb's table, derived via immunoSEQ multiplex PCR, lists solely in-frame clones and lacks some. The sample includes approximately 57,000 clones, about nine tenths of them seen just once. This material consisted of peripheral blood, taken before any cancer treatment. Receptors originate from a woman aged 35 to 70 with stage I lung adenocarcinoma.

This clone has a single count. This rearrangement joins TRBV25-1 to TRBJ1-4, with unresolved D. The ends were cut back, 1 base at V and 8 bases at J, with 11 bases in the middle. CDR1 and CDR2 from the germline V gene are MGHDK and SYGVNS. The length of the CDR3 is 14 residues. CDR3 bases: TGTGCCAGCAGTGAATTCGGTAGCGGGGAAAAACTGTTTTTT. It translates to CASSEFGSGEKLFF.

CDR3 region: CASSLESRLTDTQYF. The CDR3 nucleotides read TGCGCCAGCAGCTTGGAAAGCAGGCTCACAGATACGCAGTATTTT. The chain couples TRBV5-1 to TRBJ2-3, with unresolved D. CDR1 and CDR2 from the germline V gene are SGHRS and YFSETQ. V dropped 0 bases and J dropped 2 bases, with 10 bases sitting between them. The CDR3 spans 15 residues.

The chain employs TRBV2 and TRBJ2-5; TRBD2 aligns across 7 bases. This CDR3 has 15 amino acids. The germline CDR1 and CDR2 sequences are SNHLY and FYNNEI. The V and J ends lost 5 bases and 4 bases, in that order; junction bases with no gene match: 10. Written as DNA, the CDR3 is TGTGCCAGCAGTAGTTGGACTAGTATGAGAGAGACCCAGTACTTC. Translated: CASSSWTSMRETQYF.

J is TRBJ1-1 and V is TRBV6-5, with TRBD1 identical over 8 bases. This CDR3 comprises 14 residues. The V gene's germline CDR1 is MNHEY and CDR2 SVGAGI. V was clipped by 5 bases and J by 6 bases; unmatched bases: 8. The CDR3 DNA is TGTGCCAGCAGTCTTCGACAGGGGTGGGCTGAAGCTTTCTTT. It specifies CASSLRQGWAEAFF.

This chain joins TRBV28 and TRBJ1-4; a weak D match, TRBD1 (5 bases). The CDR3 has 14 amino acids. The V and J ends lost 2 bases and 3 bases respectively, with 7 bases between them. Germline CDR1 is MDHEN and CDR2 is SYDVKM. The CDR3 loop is CASSLGGANEKLFF. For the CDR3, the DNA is TGTGCCAGCAGTTTAGGGGGGGCTAATGAAAAACTGTTTTTT.

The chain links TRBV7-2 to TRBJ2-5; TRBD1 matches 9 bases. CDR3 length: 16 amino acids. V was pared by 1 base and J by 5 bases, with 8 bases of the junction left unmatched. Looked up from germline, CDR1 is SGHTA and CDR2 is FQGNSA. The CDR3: CASSLVGTGIGETQYF. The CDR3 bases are TGTGCCAGCAGCTTAGTTGGGACAGGGATTGGGGAGACCCAGTACTTC. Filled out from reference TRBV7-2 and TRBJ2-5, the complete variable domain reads GAGVSQSPSNKVTEKGKDVELRCDPISGHTALYWYRQSLGQGLEFLIYFQGNSAPDKSGLPSDRFSAERTGGSVSTLTIQRTQQEDSAVYLCASSLVGTGIGETQYFGPGTRLLVL.

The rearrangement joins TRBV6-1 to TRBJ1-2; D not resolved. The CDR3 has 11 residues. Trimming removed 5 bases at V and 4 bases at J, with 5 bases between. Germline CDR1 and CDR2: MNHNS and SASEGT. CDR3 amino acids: CASSYSYGYTF. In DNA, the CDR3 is TGTGCCAGCAGTTACAGCTATGGCTACACCTTC.

The CDR3 loop is CASSLIVGTEAFF. The CDR3 DNA reads as TGTGCCAGCAGTTTGATTGTCGGCACTGAAGCTTTCTTT. This sequence joins TRBV27 and TRBJ1-1, with D unresolved. The V gene lost 3 bases and the J gene lost 4 bases, with 9 bases spanning the gap. This CDR3 contains 13 residues. CDR1 is MNHEY, CDR2 SMNVEV, per germline (reference sequence).

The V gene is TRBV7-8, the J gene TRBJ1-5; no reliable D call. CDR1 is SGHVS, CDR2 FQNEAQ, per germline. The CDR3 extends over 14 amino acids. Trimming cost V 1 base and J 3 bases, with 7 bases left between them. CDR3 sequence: CASSLDSVNQPQHF. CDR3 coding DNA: TGTGCCAGCAGCTTAGATTCAGTCAATCAGCCCCAGCATTTT.

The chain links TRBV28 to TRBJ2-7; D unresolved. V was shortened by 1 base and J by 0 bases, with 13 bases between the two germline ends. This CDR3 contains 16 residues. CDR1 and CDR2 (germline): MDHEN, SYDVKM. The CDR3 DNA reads TGTGCCAGCAGTTTATTCCCCTCGCAGGTCTCCTACGAGCAGTACTTC. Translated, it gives CASSLFPSQVSYEQYF.

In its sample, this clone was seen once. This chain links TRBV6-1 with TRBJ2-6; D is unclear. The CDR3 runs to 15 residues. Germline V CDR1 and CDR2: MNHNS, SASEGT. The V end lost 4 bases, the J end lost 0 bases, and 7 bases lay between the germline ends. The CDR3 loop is CASSATASGANVLTF. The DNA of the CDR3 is TGTGCCAGCAGTGCCACCGCCTCTGGGGCCAACGTCCTGACTTTC.

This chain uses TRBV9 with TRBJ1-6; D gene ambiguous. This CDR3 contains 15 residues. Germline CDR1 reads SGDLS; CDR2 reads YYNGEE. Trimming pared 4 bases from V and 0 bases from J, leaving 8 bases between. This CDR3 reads CASSPRSSYNSPLHF. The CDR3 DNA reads TGTGCCAGCAGCCCCCGGAGCTCCTATAATTCACCCCTCCACTTT.

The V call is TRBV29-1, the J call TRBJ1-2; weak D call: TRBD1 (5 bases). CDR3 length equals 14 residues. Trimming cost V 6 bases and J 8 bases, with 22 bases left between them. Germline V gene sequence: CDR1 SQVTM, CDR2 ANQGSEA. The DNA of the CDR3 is TGCAGCGTCGAAAAGTATGGGGGAGGCGGCGGCTACACCTTC. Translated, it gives CSVEKYGGGGGYTF.

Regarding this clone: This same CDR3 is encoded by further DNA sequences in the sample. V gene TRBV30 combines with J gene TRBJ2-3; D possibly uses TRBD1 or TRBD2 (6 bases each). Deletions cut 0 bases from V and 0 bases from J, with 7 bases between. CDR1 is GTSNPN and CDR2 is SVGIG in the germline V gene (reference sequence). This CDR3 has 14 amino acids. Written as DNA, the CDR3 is TGTGCCTGGAGTGTAGGGGGGAGCACAGATACGCAGTATTTT. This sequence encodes CAWSVGGSTDTQYF.

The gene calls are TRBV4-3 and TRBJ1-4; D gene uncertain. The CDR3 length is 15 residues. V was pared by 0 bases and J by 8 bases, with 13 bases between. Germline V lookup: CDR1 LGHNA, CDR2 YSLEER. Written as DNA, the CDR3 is TGCGCCAGCAGCCAAGATCCGAGCCGGGGAGAAAAACTGTTTTTT. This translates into CASSQDPSRGEKLFF.

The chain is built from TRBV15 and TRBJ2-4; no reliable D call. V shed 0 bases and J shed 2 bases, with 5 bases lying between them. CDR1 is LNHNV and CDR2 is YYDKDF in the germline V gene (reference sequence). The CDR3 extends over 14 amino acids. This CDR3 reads CATSRDRPKNIQYF. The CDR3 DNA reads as TGTGCCACCAGCAGAGATCGACCCAAAAACATTCAGTACTTC.

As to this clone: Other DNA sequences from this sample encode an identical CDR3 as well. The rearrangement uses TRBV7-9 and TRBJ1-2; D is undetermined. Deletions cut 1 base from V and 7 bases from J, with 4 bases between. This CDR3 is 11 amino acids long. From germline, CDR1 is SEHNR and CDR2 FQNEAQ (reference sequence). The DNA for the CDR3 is TGTGCCAGCAGCTTAGGCGGTGGCTACACCTTC. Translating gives CASSLGGGYTF.

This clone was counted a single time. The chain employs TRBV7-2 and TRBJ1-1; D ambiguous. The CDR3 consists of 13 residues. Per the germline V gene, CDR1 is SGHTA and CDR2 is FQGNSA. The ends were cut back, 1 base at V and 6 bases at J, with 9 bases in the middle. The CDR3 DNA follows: TGTGCCAGCAGCTTAGAGTACCCCTCTGAAGCTTTCTTT. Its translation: CASSLEYPSEAFF.

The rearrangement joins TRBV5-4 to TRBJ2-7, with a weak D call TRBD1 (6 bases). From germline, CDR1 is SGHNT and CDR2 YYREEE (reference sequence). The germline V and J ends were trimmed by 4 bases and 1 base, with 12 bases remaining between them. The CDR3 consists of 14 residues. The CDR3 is CASSNPTGSYEQYF. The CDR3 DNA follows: TGTGCCAGCAGCAACCCGACAGGTTCCTACGAGCAGTACTTC.

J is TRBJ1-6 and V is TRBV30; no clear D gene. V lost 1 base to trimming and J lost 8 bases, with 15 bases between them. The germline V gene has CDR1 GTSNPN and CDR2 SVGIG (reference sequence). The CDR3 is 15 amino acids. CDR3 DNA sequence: TGTGCCTGGAGTGCCCTCCGACGAGTCGATTCACCCCTCCACTTT. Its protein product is CAWSALRRVDSPLHF.